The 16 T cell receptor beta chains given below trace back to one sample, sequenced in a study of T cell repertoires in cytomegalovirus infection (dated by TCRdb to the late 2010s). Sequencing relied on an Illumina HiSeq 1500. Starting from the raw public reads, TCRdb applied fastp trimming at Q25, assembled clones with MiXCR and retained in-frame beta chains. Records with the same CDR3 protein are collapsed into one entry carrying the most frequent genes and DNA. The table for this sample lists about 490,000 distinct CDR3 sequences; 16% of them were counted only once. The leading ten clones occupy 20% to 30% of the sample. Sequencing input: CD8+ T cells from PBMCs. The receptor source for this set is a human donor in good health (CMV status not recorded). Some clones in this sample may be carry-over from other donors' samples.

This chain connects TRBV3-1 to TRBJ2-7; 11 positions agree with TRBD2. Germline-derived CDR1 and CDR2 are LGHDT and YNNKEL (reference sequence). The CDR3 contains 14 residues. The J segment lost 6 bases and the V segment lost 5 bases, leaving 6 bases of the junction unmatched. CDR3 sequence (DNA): TGTGCCAGCAGCGTAGCGGGGGGGCCGAGCGAGCAGTACTTC. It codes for CASSVAGGPSEQYF.

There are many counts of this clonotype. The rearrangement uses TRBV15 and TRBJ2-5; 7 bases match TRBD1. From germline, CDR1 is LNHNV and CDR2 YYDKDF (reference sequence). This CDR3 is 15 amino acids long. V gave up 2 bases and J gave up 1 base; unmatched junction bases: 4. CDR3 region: CATSRIRGTQETQYF. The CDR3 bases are TGTGCCACCAGCAGAATCAGGGGGACCCAAGAGACCCAGTACTTC.

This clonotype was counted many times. This CDR3 reads CATSRTRGMTNEKLFF. The CDR3 region has the DNA TGTGCCACCAGCAGGACCAGGGGGATGACTAATGAAAAACTGTTTTTT. The chain carries TRBV15 and TRBJ1-4; TRBD1 matches at 7 bases. The ends lost 3 bases at V and 2 bases at J; junction bases unmatched: 6. The germline V gene encodes CDR1 LNHNV and CDR2 YYDKDF (reference sequence). The CDR3 is 16 amino acids.

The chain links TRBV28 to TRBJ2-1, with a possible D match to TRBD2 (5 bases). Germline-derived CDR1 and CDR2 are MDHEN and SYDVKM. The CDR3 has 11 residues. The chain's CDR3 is CGTGTYNEQFF. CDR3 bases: TGTGGGACCGGGACCTACAATGAGCAGTTCTTC.

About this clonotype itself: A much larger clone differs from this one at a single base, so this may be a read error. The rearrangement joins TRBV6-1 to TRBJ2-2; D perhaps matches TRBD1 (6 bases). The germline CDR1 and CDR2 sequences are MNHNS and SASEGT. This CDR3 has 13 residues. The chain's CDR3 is CDSKIRGSGELFF. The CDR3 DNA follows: TGTGACAGCAAGATCAGGGGTAGCGGGGAGCTGTTTTTT.

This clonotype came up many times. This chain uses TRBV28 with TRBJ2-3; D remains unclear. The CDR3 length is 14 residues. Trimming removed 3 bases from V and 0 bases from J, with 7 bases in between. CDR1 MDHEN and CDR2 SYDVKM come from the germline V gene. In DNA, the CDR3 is TGTGCCAGCAGTTTGCCCCTTAGCACAGATACGCAGTATTTT. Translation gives CASSLPLSTDTQYF. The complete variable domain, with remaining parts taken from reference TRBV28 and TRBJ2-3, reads DVKVTQSSRYLVKRTGEKVFLECVQDMDHENMFWYRQDPGLGLRLIYFSYDVKMKEKGDIPEGYSVSREKKERFSLILESASTNQTSMYLCASSLPLSTDTQYFGPGTRLTVL.

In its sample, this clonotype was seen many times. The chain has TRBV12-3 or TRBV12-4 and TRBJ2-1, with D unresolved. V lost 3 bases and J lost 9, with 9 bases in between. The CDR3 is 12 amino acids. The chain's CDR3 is CASSFRPGEQFF. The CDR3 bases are TGTGCCAGCAGTTTTCGTCCGGGTGAGCAGTTCTTC.

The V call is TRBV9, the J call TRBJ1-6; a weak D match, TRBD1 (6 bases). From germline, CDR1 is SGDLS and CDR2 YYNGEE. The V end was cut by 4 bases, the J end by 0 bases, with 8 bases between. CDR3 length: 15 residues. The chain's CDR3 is CASSPRGSYNSPLHF. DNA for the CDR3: TGTGCCAGCAGCCCCAGGGGCTCCTATAATTCACCCCTCCACTTT.

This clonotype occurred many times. The CDR3 region is CASSQDLNDIYDTQYF. The DNA for the CDR3 is TGCGCCAGCAGCCAAGACCTCAATGATATCTACGATACGCAGTATTTT. V and J are TRBV4-1 and TRBJ2-3; D remains unclear. CDR1 MGHRA and CDR2 YSYEKL come from the germline V gene. The CDR3 loop spans 16 amino acids. The germline V and J ends were trimmed by 0 bases and 6 bases, with 16 bases remaining between them.

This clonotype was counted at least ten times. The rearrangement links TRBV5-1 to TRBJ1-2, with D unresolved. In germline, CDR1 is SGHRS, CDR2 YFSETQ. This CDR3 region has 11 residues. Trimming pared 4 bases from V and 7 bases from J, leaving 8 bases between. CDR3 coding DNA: TGCGCCAGCAGCAATTCAAGTGGCTACACCTTC. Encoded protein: CASSNSSGYTF.

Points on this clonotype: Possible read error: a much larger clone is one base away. For the CDR3, the DNA is TGTGCCACCACCGCCTCGACAGAAAGCAATCAGCCCCAGCTTTTT. Translating it yields CATTASTESNQPQLF. The genes are TRBV15 and TRBJ1-5, with D maybe TRBD1 (5 bases). The CDR3 extends over 15 amino acids. Germline-derived CDR1 and CDR2 are LNHNV and YYDKDF (reference sequence).

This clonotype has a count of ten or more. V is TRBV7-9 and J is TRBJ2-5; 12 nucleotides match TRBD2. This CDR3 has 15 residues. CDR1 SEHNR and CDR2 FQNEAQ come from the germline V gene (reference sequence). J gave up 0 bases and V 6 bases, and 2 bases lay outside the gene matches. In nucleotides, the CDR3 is TGTGCCAGCAGTAGACTAGCGGGAGACCAAGAGACCCAGTACTTC. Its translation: CASSRLAGDQETQYF.

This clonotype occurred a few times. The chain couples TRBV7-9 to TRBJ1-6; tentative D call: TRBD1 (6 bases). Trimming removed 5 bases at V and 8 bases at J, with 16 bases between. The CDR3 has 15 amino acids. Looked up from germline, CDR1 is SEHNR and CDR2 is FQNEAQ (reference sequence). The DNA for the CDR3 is TGTGCCAGCAGCCCCGACAGGACGTGGGATTCACCCCTCCACTTT. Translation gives CASSPDRTWDSPLHF.

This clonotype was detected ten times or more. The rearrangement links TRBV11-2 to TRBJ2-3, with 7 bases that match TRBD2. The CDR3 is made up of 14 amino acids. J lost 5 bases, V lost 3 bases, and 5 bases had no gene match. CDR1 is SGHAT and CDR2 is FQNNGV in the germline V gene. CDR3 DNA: TGTGCCAGCAGCTTCCGCGGGGGAAGAGATACGCAGTATTTT. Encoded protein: CASSFRGGRDTQYF.

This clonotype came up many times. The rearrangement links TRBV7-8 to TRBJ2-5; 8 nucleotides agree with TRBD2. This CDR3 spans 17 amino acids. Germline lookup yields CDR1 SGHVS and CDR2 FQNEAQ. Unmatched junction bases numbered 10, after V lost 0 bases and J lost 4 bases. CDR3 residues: CASSLALTSGGSETQYF. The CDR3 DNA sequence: TGTGCCAGCAGCTTAGCGCTGACAAGCGGGGGTTCAGAGACCCAGTACTTC. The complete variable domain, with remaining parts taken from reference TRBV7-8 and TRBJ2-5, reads GAGVSQSPRYKVAKRGQDVALRCDPISGHVSLFWYQQALGQGPEFLTYFQNEAQLDKSGLPSDRFFAERPEGSVSTLKIQRTQQEDSAVYLCASSLALTSGGSETQYFGPGTRLLVL.

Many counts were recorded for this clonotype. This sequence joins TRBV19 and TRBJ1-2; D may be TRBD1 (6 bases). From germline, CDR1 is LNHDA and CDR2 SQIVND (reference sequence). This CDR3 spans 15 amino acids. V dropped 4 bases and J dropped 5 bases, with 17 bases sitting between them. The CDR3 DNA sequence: TGTGCCAGTAGTAAGCTGGACAGCCCTAGGTATGGCTACACCTTC. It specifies CASSKLDSPRYGYTF.